This T cell receptor beta chain is from a study of post-analysis software for immune sequencing data (dated by TCRdb to the mid-2010s). In the study overall: The recorded disease courses included relapsing-remitting, secondary progressive and progressive-relapsing multiple sclerosis, and some patients had no subtype annotation. The multiple sclerosis patient repertoires were compared with roughly twelve previously published healthy control repertoires from donors aged roughly 6 to 27 years. A subset of samples was prepared in parallel using single-end sample barcoding, then pooled and co-amplified after Illumina adapter ligation. What the study reported, not specific to this receptor: Direct clustering with F measure revealed strong co-clustering of samples prepared in the same batch, which led to a batch-effect correction. The multiple sclerosis patient group was slightly younger than the control group. Patients showed significantly higher frequencies than controls for roughly five TRBV segments, among them TRBV5-6, TRBV5-1 and TRBV20-1. Normalized Chao1 diversity was significantly lower in multiple sclerosis patients than controls, suggesting substantial peripheral T-cell clonal expansion.

Library prep was done by PCR. The listed sequencing device is Illumina HiSeq 2500. To reduce PCR and sequencing biases, unique molecular identifiers were incorporated into the TCR beta cDNA libraries. Every 1 to 10 million input T cells yielded approximately 500,000 cDNA molecules, meaning each molecule approximated one T cell. The same protocol used for the earlier healthy control dataset was applied to prepare and sequence the patient libraries. Samples belonging to the same batch were prepared together, multiplexed and sequenced on a shared HiSeq lane. Per the source publication's procedure: Raw barcoded reads were processed with MIGEC, and single-read molecular identifier groups were discarded before consensus assembly and CDR3 extraction. VDJtools was used for post-analysis of the clonotype tables, and diversity was normalized by down-sampling every dataset to the size of the smallest sample. In repertoire overlap clustering, CDR3 amino acid sequences, but not nucleotide sequences, were matched to correct batch-related cross-sample contamination. TCRdb reprocessing: public reads trimmed at Q25 with fastp, clones called with MiXCR, in-frame beta chains kept. Each CDR3 protein gets just one entry, which takes the most common genes and DNA from the rows behind it. These V and J calls are TCRdb output, not the study's own analysis. The sample yields more than 450,000 distinct CDR3 sequences; about a third were counted once. The top ten clonotypes cover roughly 6% of the sample.

This clonotype was observed a handful of times. Its antigen is still unknown. The junction and the germline gene differ at one end; a read error may be behind it. TCR beta repertoires were profiled from peripheral blood of about a dozen young patients with multiple sclerosis to demonstrate the VDJtools post-analysis software. Multiple sclerosis patients were children and adolescents aged roughly 6 to 17 years. As encoded in the germline V gene (reference sequence), CDR1 is SSHAT while CDR2 is FNYEAQ. From the cysteine up to the phenylalanine, the CDR3 has a length of 13 residues. This entry keeps only the CDR3 DNA: 39 bases, framed from base 1.

This receptor was identified in a girl aged 2 to 17 with multiple sclerosis. The rearranged segments are TRBV7-7 and TRBJ2-1, with a weak D call of TRBD2 (5 bases match). The sample consisted of blood. For the CDR3, the sequence is CASSPYELARQFF. The nucleotides are TGTGCTAGCAGCCCATATGAGCTAGCACGGCAGTTCTTC.